The rows below give T cell receptor beta chains drawn from one sample of a study of blood T cell repertoires in COVID-19. TCRdb's table, derived via immunoSEQ multiplex PCR, lists solely in-frame clones and lacks some. The sample has hundreds of thousands of clones; around nine tenths are singletons. The sequencing sample was made of peripheral blood. These receptors were collected from a woman aged 65 to 85 with COVID-19, enrolled during active disease. Both conserved end residues are part of each CDR3. The D gene is left open where the match is weak. Clone size, where shown, is once, few, many, or a class for clones that have expanded.

D gene	V gene	J gene	clone size	CDR3 DNA	CDR3 protein
NA	TRBV30	TRBJ2-5	NA	TGTGGGTATCAGGGGGAGGAGGAGACCCAGTACTTC	CGYQGEEETQYF
NA	TRBV3-1/TRBV3-2	TRBJ2-7	few	TGTGCCAGCAGCCTCATAAACTCCAGGGGCTACGAGCAGTACTTC	CASSLINSRGYEQYF
TRBD2	TRBV5-1	TRBJ2-3	once	TGCGCCAGCAGCGCCCTAGCGGGGAGCACAGATACGCAGTATTTT	CASSALAGSTDTQYF
NA	TRBV21-1	TRBJ1-6	NA	TGTGCCAGCAGCAAAGCGCGGGTGAGGAATTCACCCCTCCACTTT	CASSKARVRNSPLHF
NA	TRBV5-6	TRBJ1-1	NA	TGTGCCAGCAGCTTGCAAAACACTGAAGCTTTCTTT	CASSLQNTEAFF
TRBD1	TRBV7-7	TRBJ2-5	NA	TGTGCCAGCAGCCCCTCCCGAGACAGGGGGCCCCAAGAGACCCAGTACTTC	CASSPSRDRGPQETQYF
TRBD2	TRBV10-3	TRBJ2-7	NA	TGTGCCATCAGTGATTCCGGGGGGGCGTACGAGCAGTACTTC	CAISDSGGAYEQYF
TRBD1	TRBV3-1/TRBV3-2	TRBJ1-2	few	TGTGCCAGCAGCCGAGGAAAGGGGGCGGCGGATGGCTACACCTTC	CASSRGKGAADGYTF
TRBD1	TRBV27	TRBJ1-1	NA	TGTGCCAGCAGTCCCACAGGGGTGCCCACTGAAGCTTTCTTT	CASSPTGVPTEAFF
TRBD1	TRBV6-5	TRBJ2-5	NA	TGTGCCAGCAGCGACAGGGGTGGGGAGACCCAGTACTTC	CASSDRGGETQYF
NA	TRBV7-2	TRBJ1-2	NA	TGTGCCAGCAGCTCGACAGAACGCTACACCTTC	CASSSTERYTF
NA	TRBV2	TRBJ2-1	NA	TGTGCCAGCGGTCTCGGCTACAATGAGCAGTTCTTC	CASGLGYNEQFF
NA	TRBV7-2	TRBJ2-7	NA	TGTGCCAGCAGCCGCGGACAGATAACCTACGAGCAGTACTTC	CASSRGQITYEQYF
NA	TRBV2	TRBJ1-2	NA	TGTGCCAGATTACAGGGTTCTGGCTACACCTTC	CARLQGSGYTF
TRBD1	TRBV6-2/TRBV6-3	TRBJ1-1	once	TGTGCCAGCAGTAACTACAGGGGCATGAACACTGAAGCTTTCTTT	CASSNYRGMNTEAFF
TRBD2	TRBV7-8	TRBJ2-7	NA	TGTGCCAGCAGCTTAGGGACTAGCGGGACATACGAGCAGTACTTC	CASSLGTSGTYEQYF
NA	TRBV7-3	TRBJ2-3	NA	TGTGCCAGCAGCTTTGGCGGTTACACAGATACGCAGTATTTT	CASSFGGYTDTQYF
TRBD1	TRBV3-1/TRBV3-2	TRBJ2-5	NA	TGTGCCAGCAGCCAAGCCCGGACAGGGCCCAGAGGGGAGACCCAGTACTTC	CASSQARTGPRGETQYF
NA	TRBV19	TRBJ1-1	NA	TGTGCCAGTAGTATCCTGTTGAGTTCTGAAGCTTTCTTT	CASSILLSSEAFF
TRBD1	TRBV7-2	TRBJ1-4	NA	TGTGCCAGCAGGGGGACAGGGTCTAATGAAAAACTGTTTTTT	CASRGTGSNEKLFF
TRBD1	TRBV18	TRBJ1-5	NA	TGTGCCAGCTCAACACAGGGGAATCAGCCCCAGCATTTT	CASSTQGNQPQHF
TRBD1	TRBV14	TRBJ2-1	NA	TGTGCCAGCAGCCACCACACCGGTCCTCATCCGGGACAGGGGCTTGATTACAATGAGCAGTTCTTC	CASSHHTGPHPGQGLDYNEQFF
TRBD2	TRBV3-1/TRBV3-2	TRBJ2-3	NA	TGTGCCAGCAGCCCCGGGACTAGCGGGACCGATACGCAGTATTTT	CASSPGTSGTDTQYF
TRBD1	TRBV7-2	TRBJ2-7	NA	TGTGCCAGCAGCTTAGCGGCAGGGGGCATCAACGAGCAGTACTTC	CASSLAAGGINEQYF
NA	TRBV6-2/TRBV6-3	TRBJ1-1	NA	TGTGCCAGCAGTTACGAGGCCCCATTACCTAACACTGAAGCTTTCTTT	CASSYEAPLPNTEAFF
NA	TRBV19	TRBJ1-2	NA	TGTGCCAGTAGTATCGCCCTGGGGCAGCGATATGGCTACACCTTC	CASSIALGQRYGYTF
TRBD2	TRBV19	TRBJ2-7	NA	TGTGCCAGTAGTACTCAAGCGGGGGGGATCCCCTACGAGCAGTACTTC	CASSTQAGGIPYEQYF
TRBD1	TRBV10-3	TRBJ1-1	NA	TGTGCCATCAGTGAGTATCGGGACAGGGCTTTGCGGGCTTTCTTT	CAISEYRDRALRAFF
TRBD1	TRBV6-5	TRBJ1-4	NA	TGTGCCAGCAGTTTCGGACAGGGGACCGAAAAACTGTTTTTT	CASSFGQGTEKLFF
NA	TRBV5-6	TRBJ2-1	NA	TGTGCCAGCAGCTTGGACCCAGGCTACAATGAGCAGTTCTTC	CASSLDPGYNEQFF
NA	TRBV6-6	TRBJ1-6	NA	TGTGCCAGCAGTTACTCGAGGGAGGGTAATTCACCCCTCCACTTT	CASSYSREGNSPLHF
NA	TRBV5-1	TRBJ1-2	NA	TGCGCCAGCAGCTCACTTGGAGGGGCTAACTATGGCTACACCTTC	CASSSLGGANYGYTF
TRBD1	TRBV28	TRBJ1-2	NA	TGTGCCAGCAGCCTCAGGACAGGGGGGTTGGTATATGGCTACACCTTC	CASSLRTGGLVYGYTF
NA	TRBV21-1	TRBJ2-5	NA	TGTGCCAGCAGAAAGAAGGAGGGGTGGGAGACCCAGTACTTC	CASRKKEGWETQYF
NA	TRBV27	TRBJ2-7	NA	TGTGCCAGCACCCCATATTCCCGGACAGACGACCGCTACGAGCAGTACTTC	CASTPYSRTDDRYEQYF
TRBD1	TRBV18	TRBJ1-2	once	TGTGCCAGCTCACCGGGACAGGGGGTAACTAATGGCTACACCTTC	CASSPGQGVTNGYTF
TRBD1	TRBV7-9	TRBJ1-6	NA	TGTGCCAGCAGCTCCGGGACAGGCCTCTCACCCCTCCACTTT	CASSSGTGLSPLHF
TRBD2	TRBV3-1/TRBV3-2	TRBJ2-5	NA	TGTGCCAGCAGCCAAGATCTCGTGGCGGGGGGGAGGACCCAGTACTTC	CASSQDLVAGGRTQYF
TRBD1	TRBV27	TRBJ1-5	NA	TGTGCCAGCAGATCGGGACAGGGTGGCCAGCCCCAGCATTTT	CASRSGQGGQPQHF
TRBD1	TRBV19	TRBJ2-5	NA	TGTGCCAGTAGTATGACAGGGAGAGAGACCCAGTACTTC	CASSMTGRETQYF
TRBD1	TRBV7-2	TRBJ1-2	NA	TGTGCCAGCACCCTACTCCAAAGGGGGACAGGGAACTATGGCTACACCTTC	CASTLLQRGTGNYGYTF
TRBD2	TRBV2	TRBJ2-3	NA	TGTGCCAGCATTGGGCTAGCGGGGTTCACAGATACGCAGTATTTT	CASIGLAGFTDTQYF
NA	TRBV7-2	TRBJ2-2	NA	TGTGCTATAGCCTTTGGCGGGGTCGGCACCGGGGAGCTGTTTTTT	CAIAFGGVGTGELFF
NA	TRBV2	TRBJ1-2	NA	TGTGCCAGCAGCGAGGCGATTCATGGCTACACCTTC	CASSEAIHGYTF
TRBD1	TRBV5-4	TRBJ1-1	NA	TGTGCCAGCAGCACAGGGGACGCTGAAGCTTTCTTT	CASSTGDAEAFF
NA	TRBV3-1/TRBV3-2	TRBJ1-2	NA	TGTGCCAGCAGCCCCAGTTCTAACTATGGCTACACCTTC	CASSPSSNYGYTF
NA	TRBV19	TRBJ2-3	NA	TGTGCCAGCGGACAGTATGGGACAGATACGCAGTATTTT	CASGQYGTDTQYF
TRBD1	TRBV19	TRBJ1-1	few	TGTGCCAGTAGTAGGGGACAGGGACTACCTGAAGCTTTCTTT	CASSRGQGLPEAFF
NA	TRBV2	TRBJ2-7	once	TGTGCCAGCGCTCCAGGGGCACCGCAAAAGGAGCAGTACTTC	CASAPGAPQKEQYF